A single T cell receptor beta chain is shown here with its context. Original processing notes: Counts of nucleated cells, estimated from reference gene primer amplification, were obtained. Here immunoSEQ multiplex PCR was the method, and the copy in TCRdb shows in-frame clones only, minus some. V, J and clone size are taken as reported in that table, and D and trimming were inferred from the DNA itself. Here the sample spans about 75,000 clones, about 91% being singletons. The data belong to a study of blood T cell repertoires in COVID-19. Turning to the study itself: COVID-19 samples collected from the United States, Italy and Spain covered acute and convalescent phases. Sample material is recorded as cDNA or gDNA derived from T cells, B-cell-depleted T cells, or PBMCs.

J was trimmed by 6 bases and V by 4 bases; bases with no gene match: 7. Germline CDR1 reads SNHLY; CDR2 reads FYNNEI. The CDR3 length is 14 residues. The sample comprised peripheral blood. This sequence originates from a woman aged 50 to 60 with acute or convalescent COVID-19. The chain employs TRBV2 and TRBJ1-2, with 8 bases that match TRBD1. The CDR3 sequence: CASSVTGASDGYTF. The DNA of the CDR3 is TGTGCCAGCAGTGTGACAGGGGCCTCAGATGGCTACACCTTC.